The 32 T cell receptor beta chains below were found in one sample sequenced in a study of control samples from healthy donors and cancer patients. Repertoires were generated with immunoSEQ multiplex PCR, while TCRdb's copy carries only in-frame clones and drops some. This table holds around 110,000 clones, roughly 91% found once. The sequencing sample was made of blood. The receptors derive from a woman in her 70s in good health.

V is TRBV18 and J is TRBJ1-2; D is possibly TRBD1 (6 bases). This CDR3 region has 13 residues. Germline CDR1 and CDR2: KGHSH and LQKENI. V shed 3 bases and J shed 6 bases, with 11 bases lying between them. The CDR3 DNA reads TGTGCCAGCTCACCCGAGACAGGAAATGGCTACACCTTC. This gives the protein CASSPETGNGYTF.

In regard to this clone: Different DNA sequences within this sample yield the same CDR3. CDR3 bases: TGTGCCAGCAGCTTTCTGGGTGGCGGGGGGGCCGGGGAGCTGTTTTTT. It translates to CASSFLGGGGAGELFF. The chain is built from TRBV5-4 and TRBJ2-2, with 9 bases that match TRBD2. Germline V gene sequence: CDR1 SGHNT, CDR2 YYREEE (reference sequence). The V gene end was trimmed by 2 bases and the J gene end by 6 bases; junction bases not matched to a gene: 8. CDR3 length equals 16 residues.

V and J are TRBV5-4 and TRBJ2-5; D perhaps matches TRBD1 (6 bases). Trimming left V 2 bases short and J 4 bases short, with 15 bases between. CDR3 length equals 15 residues. Per the germline V gene, CDR1 is SGHNT and CDR2 is YYREEE (reference sequence). The CDR3 DNA is TGTGCCAGCAGCTTCGGGACACAGGGAATAGAGACCCAGTACTTC. Its protein product is CASSFGTQGIETQYF.

The J gene is TRBJ1-5, the V gene TRBV28; TRBD1 is a possible D gene (6 bases). Germline values: CDR1 MDHEN, CDR2 SYDVKM. The CDR3 consists of 15 residues. Trimming removed 10 bases at V and 1 base at J, with 17 bases between. The CDR3 region has the DNA TGTGCCACTAGACACGGGACAACAAGCAATCAGCCCCAGCATTTT. Translated: CATRHGTTSNQPQHF.

The chain links TRBV6-1 to TRBJ1-2; 10 nucleotides agree with TRBD1. Germline V lookup: CDR1 MNHNS, CDR2 SASEGT. The trim removed 7 bases at V and 4 bases at J, leaving 9 bases unmatched. The CDR3 has 15 residues. The CDR3 protein is CASTNPGTGVYGYTF. Here the CDR3 DNA reads TGTGCCAGCACCAACCCGGGGACAGGGGTCTATGGCTACACCTTC.

This clone showed up just once. V usage is TRBV6-5 and J usage is TRBJ1-3; 9 bases match TRBD1. V dropped 6 bases and J dropped 1; count of bases not matched to a gene: 1. This CDR3 region has 14 residues. Germline CDR1 is MNHEY and CDR2 is SVGAGI. The CDR3 protein is CASRQGASGNTIYF. CDR3 DNA sequence: TGTGCCAGCAGACAGGGGGCATCTGGAAACACCATATATTTT.

With respect to this clone: Other DNA sequences in the sample encode the same CDR3. This chain links TRBV3-1 (or the pseudogene TRBV3-2) with TRBJ1-1; 8 bases agree with TRBD1. The trim removed 1 base at V and 0 bases at J, leaving 4 bases unmatched. The CDR3 spans 16 residues. Germline CDR1 LGHDT, CDR2 YNNKEL (reference sequence). Written as DNA, the CDR3 is TGTGCCAGCAGCCAAGGGCAGGGGGCCATGAACACTGAAGCTTTCTTT. Its protein is CASSQGQGAMNTEAFF.

The J gene is TRBJ2-2, the V gene TRBV18; 7 bases match TRBD1. The CDR3 extends over 16 amino acids. V was clipped by 4 bases and J by 1 base; unmatched bases: 6. Germline CDR1 and CDR2: KGHSH and LQKENI. The CDR3 here is CASSRARTGNTGELFF. The CDR3 DNA sequence: TGTGCCAGCTCACGGGCTCGGACAGGGAACACCGGGGAGCTGTTTTTT.

The CDR3 DNA follows: TGTGCCAGCAGCCCTACGGGACTAGCGGCGTCAAGATCTGGCACAGATACGCAGTATTTT. It yields the protein CASSPTGLAASRSGTDTQYF. This chain joins TRBV7-6 and TRBJ2-3; 11 positions agree with TRBD2. This CDR3 has 20 residues. V trimming: 5 bases; J trimming: 1 base; junction bases outside the gene matches: 17. Germline loops: CDR1 SGHVS, CDR2 FNYEAQ. The full variable domain, rest sourced from reference TRBV7-6 and TRBJ2-3, is GAGVSQSPRYKVTKRGQDVALRCDPISGHVSLYWYRQALGQGPEFLTYFNYEAQQDKSGLPNDRFSAERPEGSISTLTIQRTEQRDSAMYRCASSPTGLAASRSGTDTQYFGPGTRLTVL.

The V call is TRBV7-3, the J call TRBJ1-1; unclear D gene. The ends were cut back, 5 bases at V and 5 bases at J, with 12 bases in the middle. Germline CDR1 SGHTA, CDR2 FQGTGA. This CDR3 has 13 residues. CDR3 protein: CASSMGLLTEAFF. The CDR3 nucleotides are TGTGCCAGCAGCATGGGTCTATTAACTGAAGCTTTCTTT.

V gene TRBV4-2 combines with J gene TRBJ2-5; 8 bases align to TRBD2. CDR1 LGHNA and CDR2 YNFKEQ come from the germline V gene. The CDR3 covers 15 residues. Losses at the gene ends were 0 bases for V and 1 base for J; bases not matched to a gene: 1. As DNA, the CDR3 is TGTGCCAGCAGCCAAGATCGGGGGGGCCAAGAGACCCAGTACTTC. Protein product: CASSQDRGGQETQYF.

The V and J genes are TRBV29-1 and TRBJ2-7; 7 nucleotides match TRBD1. The V gene's germline CDR1 is SQVTM and CDR2 ANQGSEA. CDR3 size: 15 residues. Unmatched junction bases numbered 7, after V lost 0 bases and J lost 2 bases. In nucleotides, the CDR3 is TGCAGCGTTGAAGATAGGGGGCGCGTCCCCTACGAGCAGTACTTC. Translated: CSVEDRGRVPYEQYF.

The chain links TRBV10-2 to TRBJ2-2; 15 positions match TRBD2. The CDR3 length is 17 residues. Germline assignment: CDR1 WSHSY and CDR2 SAAADI. V dropped 4 bases and J dropped 4; count of bases not matched to a gene: 4. The CDR3 region has the DNA TGCGCCAGCAGTGGGACTAGCGGGGGGGCTGGCACCGGGGAGCTGTTTTTT. Residues: CASSGTSGGAGTGELFF.

This chain uses TRBV11-1 with TRBJ1-6; D not resolved. Looked up from germline, CDR1 is SGHAT and CDR2 is FQDESV (reference sequence). V was pared by 5 bases and J by 6 bases, with 11 bases between. The CDR3 has 14 residues. CDR3 sequence (DNA): TGTGCCAGCAGCACCGACACGAGTAATTCACCCCTCCACTTT. Encoded protein: CASSTDTSNSPLHF. Combining the CDR3 with reference TRBV11-1 and TRBJ1-6 gives the whole variable domain EAEVAQSPRYKITEKSQAVAFWCDPISGHATLYWYRQILGQGPELLVQFQDESVVDDSQLPKDRFSAERLKGVDSTLKIQPAELGDSAMYLCASSTDTSNSPLHFGNGTRLTVT.

V and J are TRBV4-3 and TRBJ2-3, with TRBD1 identical over 10 bases. This CDR3 has 17 residues. From germline, CDR1 is LGHNA and CDR2 YSLEER. Trimming cost V 4 bases and J 1 base; bases outside gene matches: 8. This CDR3 reads CASSRGTGTGGTDTQYF. The CDR3 region has the DNA TGCGCCAGCAGCCGAGGGACCGGGACAGGGGGCACAGATACGCAGTATTTT.

This chain connects TRBV21-1 to TRBJ1-5; TRBD1 was called by the table and not checked on the DNA. TRBV21-1 is given as a pseudogene. The CDR3 is 12 amino acids. This CDR3 is CASSKEGKPQHF. The CDR3 DNA sequence: TGTGCCAGCAGCAAAGAGGGGAAGCCCCAGCATTTT.

The count of this clone is one. V gene TRBV6-5 combines with J gene TRBJ2-5; the match to TRBD2 covers 7 bases. There are 15 residues in the CDR3. The germline V gene has CDR1 MNHEY and CDR2 SVGAGI. Trimming took 0 bases from V and 4 from J; bases not matched to a gene: 5. The CDR3 is CASSYSPAGRETQYF. The CDR3 DNA reads as TGTGCCAGCAGTTACTCCCCAGCGGGGCGAGAGACCCAGTACTTC.

The chain employs TRBV6-2 or TRBV6-3 and TRBJ2-4; TRBD1 might be the D (6 bases). This CDR3 contains 18 residues. The V end lost 2 bases, the J end lost 1 base, and 18 bases lay between the germline ends. CDR1 MNHEY and CDR2 SVGEGT come from the germline V gene. The CDR3 DNA is TGTGCCAGCAGTTACATCCAGGGGCGTTCTGTCGCCAAAAACATTCAGTACTTC. Translation gives CASSYIQGRSVAKNIQYF.

V gene TRBV5-1 combines with J gene TRBJ2-7; D possibly matches TRBD1 or TRBD2 (5 bases each). The CDR3 is 15 residues long. V was trimmed by 4 bases and J by 0 bases, leaving 14 bases between them. Germline assignment: CDR1 SGHRS and CDR2 YFSETQ. The DNA of the CDR3 is TGCGCCAGCAGCCCAGGGACCTCAAGCTCCTACGAGCAGTACTTC. It is translated as CASSPGTSSSYEQYF.

The V call is TRBV12-3 or TRBV12-4, the J call TRBJ1-2, with D possibly matching TRBD1 (5 bases). The CDR3 covers 13 residues. Trimming stripped 3 bases from V and 6 bases from J, with 11 bases between. CDR3 DNA sequence: TGTGCCAGCAGTTTTTCAGGGAGGGATGGCTACACCTTC. It specifies CASSFSGRDGYTF.

This chain links TRBV5-4 with TRBJ2-2; weak D call: TRBD2 (6 bases). The CDR3 covers 15 residues. Germline CDR1 and CDR2: SGHNT and YYREEE (reference sequence). With 2 bases removed from V and 1 base from J, the gap between germline ends came to 9 bases. The CDR3 sequence: CASSFGGENTGELFF. In DNA, the CDR3 is TGTGCCAGCAGCTTCGGGGGTGAGAACACCGGGGAGCTGTTTTTT.

This clone turned up a few times. This chain links TRBV7-9 with TRBJ1-2; unclear D gene. The CDR3 spans 12 residues. Trimming took 1 base from V and 8 from J, leaving 8 bases between them. Germline-derived CDR1 and CDR2 are SEHNR and FQNEAQ (reference sequence). The DNA for the CDR3 is TGTGCCAGCAGCTTAGTCAGTGGGGGCTACACCTTC. This translates into CASSLVSGGYTF.

The sample holds a few counts of this clone. The V and J genes are TRBV24-1 and TRBJ2-5; the D is unclear. V lost 4 bases, J lost 2 bases, and 13 bases lay in between. Germline V gives CDR1 KGHDR, CDR2 SFDVKD. This CDR3 is 15 amino acids long. The chain's CDR3 is CATSDAERPQETQYF. Written as DNA, the CDR3 is TGTGCCACCAGTGACGCCGAGAGACCTCAAGAGACCCAGTACTTC.

With respect to this clone: This may be a read error, as it is one base from a much larger clone. Other nucleotide sequences in the sample specify the same CDR3. The gene calls are TRBV6-5 and TRBJ1-2; 8 positions match TRBD1. Germline V lookup: CDR1 MNHEY, CDR2 SVGAGI. This CDR3 contains 13 residues. The CDR3, as DNA: TGTGCCAGCACGGACAGGGAGTCTAGCGGCTATACCTTC. This encodes CASTDRESSGYTF.

This chain links TRBV7-9 with TRBJ2-3, with TRBD2 as a possible D gene (5 bases). This CDR3 is 15 amino acids long. Trimming removed 0 bases at V and 1 base at J, with 8 bases between. Germline V gene sequence: CDR1 SEHNR, CDR2 FQNEAQ (reference sequence). The CDR3 sequence: CASSLAVGGTDTQYF. The CDR3 bases are TGTGCCAGCAGCTTAGCGGTCGGGGGCACAGATACGCAGTATTTT.

The chain has TRBV10-2 and TRBJ2-1; D gene unclear. Germline V gene sequence: CDR1 WSHSY, CDR2 SAAADI. V gave up 2 bases and J gave up 4 bases, with 15 bases separating them. This CDR3 has 16 residues. The CDR3 nucleotides read TGCGCCAGCAGTGAGACGTCGGGCATACTTTACAATGAGCAGTTCTTC. It specifies CASSETSGILYNEQFF.

The J gene is TRBJ2-5, the V gene TRBV7-2; 14 bases align to TRBD2. The J segment lost 5 bases and the V segment lost 4 bases, leaving 12 bases of the junction unmatched. The CDR3 totals 18 residues. CDR1 and CDR2 (germline): SGHTA, FQGNSA. The CDR3 loop reads CASSSPGTSGGVRETQYF. The CDR3 bases are TGTGCCAGCAGCTCCCCCGGGACTAGCGGGGGAGTACGTGAGACCCAGTACTTC.

The table lists this clone with a few counts. The CDR3 loop reads CASSGTADYEQYF. The CDR3 coding sequence is TGTGCCAGCAGCGGGACGGCGGACTACGAGCAGTACTTC. J is TRBJ2-7 and V is TRBV5-4; D is perhaps TRBD1 or TRBD2 (5 bases each). Looked up from germline, CDR1 is SGHNT and CDR2 is YYREEE (reference sequence). The CDR3 consists of 13 residues. V was clipped by 4 bases and J by 3 bases, with 11 bases between them.

This chain joins TRBV15 and TRBJ2-7; 8 bases are shared with TRBD1. The J segment lost 1 base and the V segment lost 8 bases, leaving 4 bases of the junction unmatched. Germline V CDR1 and CDR2: LNHNV, YYDKDF (reference sequence). CDR3 length: 13 amino acids. The CDR3 sequence: CATRDRSSYEQYF. CDR3 DNA: TGTGCCACCCGGGACAGGAGTTCCTACGAGCAGTACTTC. The variable domain in full, completed from reference TRBV15 and TRBJ2-7, reads DAMVIQNPRYQVTQFGKPVTLSCSQTLNHNVMYWYQQKSSQAPKLLFHYYDKDFNNEADTPDNFQSRRPNTSFCFLDIRSPGLGDTAMYLCATRDRSSYEQYFGPGTRLTVT.

The V and J genes are TRBV27 and TRBJ1-2; D perhaps matches TRBD1 (6 bases). The V gene lost 6 bases and the J gene lost 6 bases, with 17 bases spanning the gap. Per the germline V gene, CDR1 is MNHEY and CDR2 is SMNVEV (reference sequence). The CDR3 is 14 amino acids. The CDR3: CASSRHGQRDGYTF. DNA for the CDR3: TGTGCCAGCAGCCGACATGGACAGAGGGATGGCTACACCTTC.

The chain combines TRBV9 with TRBJ1-4; D gene ambiguous. The CDR3 consists of 15 residues. V was cut by 4 bases and J by 0 bases, with 10 bases left in between. Per the germline V gene, CDR1 is SGDLS and CDR2 is YYNGEE. The CDR3 bases are TGTGCCAGCAGCCTCTTCGGGGCAACTAATGAAAAACTGTTTTTT. Its protein is CASSLFGATNEKLFF.

This chain's CDR3 is CASSPADRVAYEQYF. CDR3 nucleotide sequence: TGTGCCAGCAGTCCCGCCGACAGGGTCGCCTACGAGCAGTACTTC. The chain uses TRBV28 and TRBJ2-7; the match to TRBD1 covers 7 bases. CDR1 and CDR2 from the germline V gene are MDHEN and SYDVKM. V trimming: 5 bases; J trimming: 2 bases; junction bases outside the gene matches: 9. The CDR3 sequence is 15 residues long.